This T cell receptor beta chain was captured in a study of PD-1 blockade in classical Hodgkin lymphoma. General study results and limits: What caused the repertoire differences, perhaps disease activity or prior therapy, remains undefined. Healthy donors reportedly exceeded newly diagnosed patients in baseline TCR diversity.

Generated by immunoSEQ multiplex PCR, the TCRdb table keeps only in-frame clones and is missing some. The table records fewer than 30,000 clones, 89% of them present only once. Described time point: newly diagnosed, previously untreated cHL patient sample. Using magnetic negative selection, the CD4+ T cells were separated out of thawed PBMCs. Untreated, newly diagnosed classical Hodgkin lymphoma PBMCs were used for comparison. With respect to this clone: Antigen: not known.

The sequencing input was CD4+ T cells from blood. The receptor was derived from a human donor with classical Hodgkin lymphoma.

CDR3 sequence reads: CSVPQDSSTDTQYF. CDR3 DNA sequence: TGCAGCGTTCCACAGGATTCTAGCACAGATACGCAGTATTTT. The genes are TRBV29-1 and TRBJ2-3, with a possible D match to TRBD1 (5 bases). Deletions cut 5 bases from V and 0 bases from J, with 12 bases between. CDR3 length: 14 amino acids. Germline CDR1 SQVTM, CDR2 ANQGSEA.